Listed here is a single T cell receptor beta chain. The V end lost 7 bases, the J end lost 2 bases, and 16 bases lay between the germline ends. Germline V gene lookup returns CDR1 MNHEY and CDR2 SVGAGI. The CDR3 covers 15 residues. This specimen comes from a study of blood T cell repertoires in COVID-19. Study-wide context: COVID-19 samples, acute and convalescent, were from the United States, Italy and Spain. T cells, B-cell-depleted T cells, or PBMCs supplied cDNA or gDNA.

Methods used by the authors: Researchers report that nucleated cell counts were estimated from reference gene primer amplification. Produced via immunoSEQ multiplex PCR; TCRdb's table is partial and in-frame only. The V and J calls and clone size were taken over from that table, and D and trimming were inferred from the DNA. The table has about 110,000 clones, over 60% seen once. This chain joins TRBV6-5 and TRBJ2-3, with D possibly being TRBD1 (6 bases). Specimen: peripheral blood. This receptor was taken from an elderly woman with acute or convalescent COVID-19. The CDR3 region has the DNA TGTGCCAGCACTATCCGGGACACGTACACAGATACGCAGTATTTT. This encodes CASTIRDTYTDTQYF.